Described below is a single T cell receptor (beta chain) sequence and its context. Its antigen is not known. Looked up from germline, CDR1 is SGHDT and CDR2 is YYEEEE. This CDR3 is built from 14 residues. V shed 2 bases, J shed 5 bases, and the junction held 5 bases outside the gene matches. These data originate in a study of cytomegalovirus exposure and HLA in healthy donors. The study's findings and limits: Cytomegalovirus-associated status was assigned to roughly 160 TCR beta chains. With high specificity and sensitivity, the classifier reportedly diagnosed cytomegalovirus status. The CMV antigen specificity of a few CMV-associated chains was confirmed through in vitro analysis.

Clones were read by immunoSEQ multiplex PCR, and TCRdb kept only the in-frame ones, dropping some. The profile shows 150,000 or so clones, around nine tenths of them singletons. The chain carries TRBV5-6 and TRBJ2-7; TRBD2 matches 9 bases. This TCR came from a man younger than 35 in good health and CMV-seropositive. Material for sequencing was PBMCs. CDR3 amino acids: CASSFSGRRHEQYF. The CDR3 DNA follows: TGTGCCAGCAGCTTTAGCGGGAGAAGGCACGAGCAGTACTTC.